A single sample gave rise to the 23 T cell receptor beta chains below, sequenced in a study of blood T cells in healthy people across ages. Through a sample-barcoded 5' primer and a J-beta primer mix, a second PCR was run for roughly 6 to 12 cycles. TCRdb processed the 5' RACE reads anew with MiXCR; each CDR3 protein has one entry. The sample consists of approximately 790,000 distinct CDR3 sequences, under 80% of them appearing once. The sequencing sample was made of blood. These receptors were obtained from a man aged 25 to 40 in good health.

The V call is TRBV15, the J call TRBJ1-4; D not resolved. Trimming stripped 4 bases from V and 0 bases from J, with 12 bases between. CDR3 length equals 16 residues. Germline CDR1 reads LNHNV; CDR2 reads YYDKDF (reference sequence). CDR3 region: CATSTQEPSTNEKLFF. Here the CDR3 DNA reads TGTGCCACCAGCACGCAGGAACCCTCAACTAATGAAAAACTGTTTTTT.

V usage is TRBV11-2 and J usage is TRBJ2-5; D might be TRBD1 (6 bases). This CDR3 has 17 amino acids. The V gene's germline CDR1 is SGHAT and CDR2 FQNNGV. Trimming pared 0 bases from V and 1 base from J, leaving 15 bases between. The CDR3 reads CASSLDLMGAIQETQYF. CDR3 bases: TGTGCCAGCAGCTTAGATCTTATGGGGGCTATCCAAGAGACCCAGTACTTC.

V and J are TRBV24-1 and TRBJ2-1; no reliable D call. In germline, CDR1 is KGHDR, CDR2 SFDVKD. This CDR3 is 13 amino acids long. The V end lost 0 bases, the J end lost 12 bases, and 11 bases lay between the germline ends. The CDR3 sequence: CATSDLQTIGQFF. The CDR3 DNA follows: TGTGCCACCAGTGATTTGCAGACGATAGGGCAGTTCTTC.

This rearrangement joins TRBV10-3 to TRBJ2-5, with D hard to call. The CDR3 is 17 amino acids. From germline, CDR1 is ENHRY and CDR2 SYGVKD. Trimming pared 1 base from V and 1 base from J, leaving 16 bases between. CDR3 region: CAISEFSSDMAQETQYF. DNA for the CDR3: TGTGCCATCAGTGAGTTTTCCTCTGACATGGCCCAAGAGACCCAGTACTTC.

This clonotype was detected once. This rearrangement joins TRBV5-1 to TRBJ1-2; D perhaps matches TRBD1 (5 bases). Germline-derived CDR1 and CDR2 are SGHRS and YFSETQ. V was cut by 4 bases and J by 6 bases, with 13 bases left in between. This CDR3 is 13 amino acids long. The CDR3 protein is CASSRGSEDGYTF. CDR3 DNA: TGCGCCAGCAGCCGGGGGTCGGAGGATGGCTACACCTTC.

Only one count was recorded for this clonotype. V usage is TRBV6-6 and J usage is TRBJ2-4, with TRBD2 identical over 9 bases. The J call could be wrong; TRBJ2-7 is a better fit for the DNA end. This CDR3 has 16 amino acids. Germline V gene lookup returns CDR1 MNHNY and CDR2 SVGAGI (reference sequence). Here the CDR3 reads CASSYSAAGGLPEQYF. The CDR3 DNA reads TGTGCCAGCAGTTACTCAGCAGCGGGGGGCCTCCCCGAGCAGTACTTC.

The chain is built from TRBV28 and TRBJ1-1; no definite D call. The CDR3 length is 12 residues. Germline V gives CDR1 MDHEN, CDR2 SYDVKM. The V and J ends lost 3 bases and 7 bases respectively, with 9 bases between them. CDR3 region: CASSFQSNEAFF. CDR3 in DNA: TGTGCCAGCAGTTTCCAGTCTAATGAAGCTTTCTTT.

This clonotype was counted a few times. The chain combines TRBV11-3 with TRBJ2-1, with 13 bases aligning to TRBD2. Trimming at V came to 5 bases and at J to 4 bases, leaving 5 bases not matched to a gene. This CDR3 spans 16 amino acids. Germline lookup yields CDR1 SGHNT and CDR2 YENEEA. For the CDR3, the DNA is TGTGCCAGCAGCCCCAGGACTAGCGGGAGTTACAATGAGCAGTTCTTC. Protein product: CASSPRTSGSYNEQFF.

This clonotype appeared a single time. V is TRBV30 and J is TRBJ2-7; 7 bases map to TRBD1. The germline V gene has CDR1 GTSNPN and CDR2 SVGIG (reference sequence). The CDR3 contains 12 residues. After removal of 1 base from V and 3 bases from J, the junction contained 0 bases not matched to a gene. This CDR3 reads CAWSGDSYEQYF. CDR3 DNA: TGTGCCTGGAGTGGGGACAGCTACGAGCAGTACTTC.

This chain connects TRBV6-2 or TRBV6-3 to TRBJ2-1, with a possible D match to TRBD2 (6 bases). The assigned J gene may be wrong: the sequence end matches TRBJ2-7 better. Germline CDR1 is MNHEY and CDR2 is SVGEGT. This CDR3 contains 14 residues. For the CDR3, the DNA is TGTGCCAGCAGTTATGGAGGGGCCCCCTACGAGCAGTACTTC. This translates into CASSYGGAPYEQYF.

The CDR3 here is CASSLGAGASYEQYF. The CDR3 DNA follows: TGCGCCAGCAGCTTGGGTGCAGGGGCCTCCTACGAGCAGTACTTC. The rearrangement uses TRBV5-1 and TRBJ2-7; D is possibly TRBD1 (6 bases). Trimming pared 0 bases from V and 0 bases from J, leaving 10 bases between. This CDR3 region has 15 residues. Germline CDR1 and CDR2: SGHRS and YFSETQ.

The J gene is TRBJ2-7, the V gene TRBV20-1, with TRBD2 matching 7 bases. CDR3 length: 15 amino acids. The V and J ends lost 0 bases and 2 bases, in that order; junction bases with no gene match: 7. Germline V lookup: CDR1 DFQATT, CDR2 SNEGSKA (reference sequence). CDR3 residues: CSARDSSGVTYEQYF. The CDR3 DNA follows: TGCAGTGCTAGAGATTCCAGCGGGGTTACCTACGAGCAGTACTTC.

This clonotype was recorded a few times. A read error may produce the germline difference seen at one junction end. V usage is TRBV7-9 and J usage is TRBJ2-3, with D perhaps TRBD2 (5 bases). Germline lookup yields CDR1 SEHNR and CDR2 FQNEAQ (reference sequence). CDR3 length: 13 amino acids. The CDR3 here is CASSVALTDTQYF. DNA of the CDR3: TGTGCCAGCAGCGTAGCGCTCACAGATACGCAGTATTTT.

The gene calls are TRBV6-2 or TRBV6-3 and TRBJ2-3; no definite D call. Between the trimmed V and J ends, which lost 8 bases and 4 bases, there was a span of 13 bases. Germline CDR1 is MNHEY and CDR2 is SVGEGT. The CDR3 has 13 residues. CDR3 region: CASFDHSPDTQYF. CDR3 nucleotide sequence: TGTGCCAGCTTCGATCACAGCCCAGATACGCAGTATTTT.

The rearrangement uses TRBV4-2 and TRBJ2-1; D remains unclear. V was pared by 0 bases and J by 8 bases, with 11 bases between. The V gene's germline CDR1 is LGHNA and CDR2 YNFKEQ. This CDR3 is 14 amino acids long. The CDR3 loop is CASSQDHGRDEQFF. CDR3 sequence (DNA): TGTGCCAGCAGCCAAGATCACGGAAGGGATGAGCAGTTCTTC.

This clonotype is a singleton in its sample. This chain connects TRBV29-1 to TRBJ2-3; D may correspond to TRBD1 or TRBD2 (6 bases each). This CDR3 is built from 15 residues. Germline assignment: CDR1 SQVTM and CDR2 ANQGSEA. V was shortened by 7 bases and J by 6 bases, with 23 bases between the two germline ends. Here the CDR3 DNA reads TGCAGCGCCCCCTCCGAGGGGGGCGCACTGGATACGCAGTATTTT. This encodes CSAPSEGGALDTQYF.

V is TRBV7-2 and J is TRBJ2-2; D is unclear. From germline, CDR1 is SGHTA and CDR2 FQGNSA. This CDR3 is 13 amino acids long. V gave up 5 bases and J gave up 9 bases, with 13 bases separating them. The CDR3 spells CASSLGQQRELFF. The CDR3 nucleotides are TGTGCCAGCAGCCTTGGGCAGCAGCGGGAGCTGTTTTTT. Using reference TRBV7-2 and TRBJ2-2 for the parts outside the CDR3, the full variable domain is GAGVSQSPSNKVTEKGKDVELRCDPISGHTALYWYRQSLGQGLEFLIYFQGNSAPDKSGLPSDRFSAERTGGSVSTLTIQRTQQEDSAVYLCASSLGQQRELFFGEGSRLTVL.

The rearrangement joins TRBV20-1 to TRBJ2-3; 7 nucleotides line up with TRBD2. J gave up 10 bases and V 0 bases, and 4 bases lay outside the gene matches. Per germline, CDR1 DFQATT and CDR2 SNEGSKA (reference sequence). The CDR3 totals 12 residues. The CDR3 spells CSARDGLVPQYF. The CDR3 DNA reads TGCAGTGCTAGAGACGGACTAGTTCCGCAGTATTTT.

This chain links TRBV29-1 with TRBJ2-3; TRBD1 or TRBD2 may be the D gene (6 bases each). Trimming took off 8 bases at V and 1 base at J, with 16 bases between the two ends. Germline V lookup: CDR1 SQVTM, CDR2 ANQGSEA. This CDR3 has 14 residues. The DNA for the CDR3 is TGCAGCTGCCTCGGGGGCGCCGGCACAGATACGCAGTATTTT. Translation gives CSCLGGAGTDTQYF.

This clonotype was detected a few times. This sequence joins TRBV10-3 and TRBJ1-2, with 8 nucleotides matching TRBD1. CDR1 is ENHRY and CDR2 is SYGVKD in the germline V gene. J lost 4 bases, V lost 2 bases, and 12 bases had no gene match. CDR3 length: 17 residues. CDR3 DNA: TGTGCCATCAGTGAGCCGCACCCTGGACAGGGCGGCTATGGCTACACCTTC. Translating it yields CAISEPHPGQGGYGYTF.

This clonotype was detected only a few times. The J gene is TRBJ2-1, the V gene TRBV20-1; tentative D call: TRBD2 (6 bases). The CDR3 consists of 14 residues. Trimming pared 2 bases from V and 7 bases from J, leaving 15 bases between. The germline CDR1 and CDR2 sequences are DFQATT and SNEGSKA (reference sequence). The CDR3 region has the DNA TGCAGTGCTAGATGGGCGGGGCCGGGGAATGAGCAGTTCTTC. Amino acids: CSARWAGPGNEQFF.

This sequence joins TRBV6-2 or TRBV6-3 and TRBJ2-4; D remains ambiguous. The J call may be wrong; the DNA end is better matched by TRBJ2-5. Germline V gene sequence: CDR1 MNHEY, CDR2 SVGEGT. The CDR3 is 14 residues long. CDR3 nucleotide sequence: TGTGCCAGCAGCCAGGACGCCCTCCAAGAGACCCAGTACTTC. This encodes CASSQDALQETQYF.

The chain joins TRBV6-2 or TRBV6-3 to TRBJ1-2; perhaps TRBD1 as D (5 bases). The germline gives CDR1 MNHEY, CDR2 SVGEGT. There are 15 residues in the CDR3. V was cut by 5 bases and J by 9 bases, with 22 bases left in between. The chain's CDR3 is CASSDPGQGILRYTF. The CDR3 DNA is TGTGCCAGCAGTGATCCGGGGCAGGGAATACTGCGCTACACCTTC.